Sequencing of this T cell receptor (beta chain) was carried out in a study of blood T cell repertoires in COVID-19. Study summary: Collection of acute and convalescent COVID-19 samples took place in the United States, Italy and Spain. PBMCs, B-cell-depleted T cells, or T cells provided the cDNA or gDNA that made up the material.

Grouping used clinical history reported by participants in a survey and questionnaire. Profiled with immunoSEQ multiplex PCR; TCRdb holds only in-frame clones, not every one. Among about 310,000 clones listed, roughly 90% were seen once. CDR3 length: 14 amino acids. From germline, CDR1 is LNHNV and CDR2 YYDKDF (reference sequence). V was pared by 0 bases and J by 6 bases, with 8 bases between. The origin of this receptor is a woman in her thirties or forties who had recovered from COVID-19. Source material: PBMCs or T cells enriched from blood (not recorded which). This rearrangement joins TRBV15 to TRBJ2-2; D may be TRBD1 (5 bases). CDR3 loop: CATSRDRVAGELFF. The CDR3 coding sequence is TGTGCCACCAGCAGAGACAGGGTCGCCGGGGAGCTGTTTTTT.